One sample yielded the 5 T cell receptor beta chains listed below, sequenced in a study of T cell responses to AZD1222 COVID-19 vaccine. TCRdb's copy holds only in-frame clones and misses some; the assay was immunoSEQ multiplex PCR. Of approximately 150,000 clones in the sample, approximately 94% were seen once. Here the sequenced sample was peripheral blood, taken 28 days after the second AZD1222 dose. The source is an adult who received the AZD1222 COVID-19 vaccine.

The rearrangement links TRBV25-1 to TRBJ2-1; D may be TRBD1 (5 bases). The CDR3 has 12 residues. Germline V CDR1 and CDR2: MGHDK, SYGVNS. The germline V and J ends were trimmed by 7 bases and 6 bases, with 10 bases remaining between them. The CDR3 loop is CASTWTSNEQFF. CDR3 nucleotide sequence: TGTGCCAGCACCTGGACAAGCAATGAGCAGTTCTTC.

The J gene is TRBJ1-4, the V gene TRBV5-6; unclear D gene. This CDR3 contains 13 residues. Germline V lookup: CDR1 SGHDT, CDR2 YYEEEE. V lost 4 bases, J lost 8 bases, and 12 bases lay in between. The CDR3 is CASSRSLGEKLFF. The CDR3 coding sequence is TGTGCCAGCAGCAGGTCTCTAGGAGAAAAACTGTTTTTT.

The genes are TRBV19 and TRBJ1-2; a weak D match, TRBD1 (5 bases). The CDR3 has 15 amino acids. Trimming took 4 bases from V and 0 from J, leaving 12 bases between them. Germline V gene sequence: CDR1 LNHDA, CDR2 SQIVND (reference sequence). The CDR3 DNA sequence: TGTGCCAGTAGTAAGGGAGGGGTACCTAACTATGGCTACACCTTC. Amino acids: CASSKGGVPNYGYTF. The full variable domain, completed using reference TRBV19 and TRBJ1-2, is DGGITQSPKYLFRKEGQNVTLSCEQNLNHDAMYWYRQDPGQGLRLIYYSQIVNDFQKGDIAEGYSVSREKKESFPLTVTSAQKNPTAFYLCASSKGGVPNYGYTFGSGTRLTVV.

The CDR3 sequence is CASSLTGNQPQHF. The CDR3 DNA follows: TGTGCCAGCAGCTTAACAGGAAATCAGCCCCAGCATTTT. The chain employs TRBV7-2 and TRBJ1-5; a weak D match, TRBD1 (5 bases). Trimming cost V 2 bases and J 4 bases, with 6 bases left between them. This CDR3 is built from 13 residues. Germline CDR1 SGHTA, CDR2 FQGNSA.

The chain has TRBV5-1 and TRBJ1-2; D may be TRBD1 (6 bases). V lost 0 bases and J lost 0, with 9 bases in between. The V gene's germline CDR1 is SGHRS and CDR2 YFSETQ. The CDR3 extends over 15 amino acids. CDR3 loop: CASSLGGQSNYGYTF. The CDR3 nucleotides are TGCGCCAGCAGCTTGGGGGGGCAATCTAACTATGGCTACACCTTC.